One and the same sample provided the 28 T cell receptor beta chains below, sequenced in a study of identical twins. From the 5' RACE reads, TCRdb called clonotypes with MiXCR, one entry per CDR3 protein. Counted here are 310,000 or so distinct CDR3 sequences, 6.5% to 9.5% occurring once; the ten biggest clones make up about 2.1%. Separately, the same data were catalogued under a study of yellow fever vaccine responses in identical twins.

The sample was memory (CD45RO+) T cells sorted from blood. These receptors originate from a woman aged 18-29 years in good health.

This clonotype was picked up many times. V gene TRBV20-1 combines with J gene TRBJ2-3, with 8 bases identical to TRBD1. The CDR3 covers 13 residues. Germline loops: CDR1 DFQATT, CDR2 SNEGSKA (reference sequence). Losses at the gene ends were 5 bases for V and 1 base for J; bases not matched to a gene: 2. The CDR3 spells CSAQTGGTDTQYF. The CDR3 DNA reads as TGCAGTGCTCAGACAGGGGGCACAGATACGCAGTATTTT.

This clonotype was counted at least ten times. The chain carries TRBV6-1 and TRBJ1-1; maybe TRBD1 (5 bases). The CDR3 consists of 15 residues. Germline-derived CDR1 and CDR2 are MNHNS and SASEGT. Deletions cut 5 bases from V and 4 bases from J, with 17 bases between. The CDR3 nucleotides are TGTGCCAGCAGTACGACCTCAGGGTCTTCCACTGAAGCTTTCTTT. This encodes CASSTTSGSSTEAFF.

This clonotype was recorded a few times. The junction does not match germline at one end; this may be a read error. V usage is TRBV5-1 and J usage is TRBJ2-7, with 8 bases fitting TRBD2. The length of the CDR3 is 14 residues. Germline CDR1 SGHRS, CDR2 YFSETQ. The CDR3 protein is CASSSGGAGEVLHF. Written as DNA, the CDR3 is TGCGCCAGCAGCTCCGGGGGGGCGGGAGAAGTATTGCACTTC.

This clonotype was detected many times. The chain uses TRBV7-9 and TRBJ2-5; TRBD2 matches at 8 bases. The junction had 5 bases not matched to a gene; V was cut back by 1 base and J by 4 bases. This CDR3 contains 15 residues. In germline, CDR1 is SEHNR, CDR2 FQNEAQ (reference sequence). The DNA for the CDR3 is TGTGCCAGCAGCTTAGAGGTAGCGGGGAGAGAGACCCAGTACTTC. Its translation is CASSLEVAGRETQYF.

This sequence joins TRBV3-1 and TRBJ2-2; 7 bases line up with TRBD1. CDR3 length: 14 amino acids. The trim removed 3 bases at V and 7 bases at J, leaving 5 bases unmatched. From germline, CDR1 is LGHDT and CDR2 YNNKEL (reference sequence). CDR3 coding DNA: TGTGCCAGCAGCCAGAACCGACAGGGCGGGGAGCTGTTTTTT. As protein: CASSQNRQGGELFF. The variable domain in full, completed from reference TRBV3-1 and TRBJ2-2, reads DTAVSQTPKYLVTQMGNDKSIKCEQNLGHDTMYWYKQDSKKFLKIMFSYNNKELIINETVPNRFSPKSPDKAHLNLHINSLELGDSAVYFCASSQNRQGGELFFGEGSRLTVL.

This sequence joins TRBV28 and TRBJ2-7, with no clear D. Trimming cost V 4 bases and J 0 bases, with 13 bases left between them. Looked up from germline, CDR1 is MDHEN and CDR2 is SYDVKM. This CDR3 region has 15 residues. CDR3: CASSWSFGSSYEQYF. The CDR3 DNA reads as TGTGCCAGCAGTTGGTCTTTTGGTAGCTCCTACGAGCAGTACTTC.

This clonotype was detected ten times or more. The J gene is TRBJ2-5, the V gene TRBV5-1; tentatively, D is TRBD1 (6 bases). The CDR3 runs to 14 residues. Trimming pared 3 bases from V and 2 bases from J, leaving 11 bases between. Germline V gene sequence: CDR1 SGHRS, CDR2 YFSETQ. CDR3 nucleotides: TGCGCCAGCAGCTCTCTGACAGGACAAGAGACCCAGTACTTC. Its translation: CASSSLTGQETQYF.

This clonotype was observed at least ten times. The V call is TRBV28, the J call TRBJ2-1, with D unresolved. V gave up 3 bases and J gave up 7 bases, with 13 bases separating them. Germline V gene data show CDR1 as MDHEN and CDR2 as SYDVKM. The CDR3 runs 14 residues. As DNA, the CDR3 is TGTGCCAGCAGTTTTGAGCGCGTCATGAATGAGCAGTTCTTC. Its translation: CASSFERVMNEQFF. Full variable domain (rest looked up from reference TRBV28 and TRBJ2-1): DVKVTQSSRYLVKRTGEKVFLECVQDMDHENMFWYRQDPGLGLRLIYFSYDVKMKEKGDIPEGYSVSREKKERFSLILESASTNQTSMYLCASSFERVMNEQFFGPGTRLTVL.

This clonotype has ten or more counts. The rearrangement uses TRBV5-1 and TRBJ1-5, with D maybe TRBD1 (6 bases). The CDR3 runs to 16 residues. Per germline, CDR1 SGHRS and CDR2 YFSETQ. V was cut by 0 bases and J by 7 bases, with 17 bases left in between. The CDR3 loop reads CASSLAGSGAGQPQHF. CDR3 nucleotide sequence: TGCGCCAGCAGCTTGGCCGGGTCGGGGGCTGGGCAGCCCCAGCATTTT.

Only a few counts were recorded for this clonotype. The CDR3 spells CASSLKGTGNTEAFF. The CDR3 region has the DNA TGTGCCAGCTCACTCAAAGGGACAGGGAACACTGAAGCTTTCTTT. The chain couples TRBV18 to TRBJ1-1; 8 nucleotides align to TRBD1. Germline loops: CDR1 KGHSH, CDR2 LQKENI. CDR3 length equals 15 residues. V was clipped by 4 bases and J by 1 base; unmatched bases: 5. The full variable domain, with the rest looked up from reference TRBV18 and TRBJ1-1, is NAGVMQNPRHLVRRRGQEARLRCSPMKGHSHVYWYRQLPEEGLKFMVYLQKENIIDESGMPKERFSAEFPKEGPSILRIQQVVRGDSAAYFCASSLKGTGNTEAFFGQGTRLTVV.

This clonotype was counted many times. The chain uses TRBV11-1 and TRBJ2-2, with 12 bases matching TRBD1. CDR1 is SGHAT, CDR2 FQDESV, per germline (reference sequence). The V and J ends lost 7 bases and 6 bases, in that order; junction bases with no gene match: 15. The CDR3 sequence is 18 residues long. The CDR3 loop is CASTPGTGGSIAAGELFF. The DNA for the CDR3 is TGTGCCAGCACACCCGGGACAGGGGGCTCCATCGCGGCCGGGGAGCTGTTTTTT.

In this sample, this clonotype turned up a few times. V usage is TRBV7-8 and J usage is TRBJ2-1; 7 nucleotides align to TRBD1. V trimming: 3 bases; J trimming: 3 bases; junction bases outside the gene matches: 5. CDR1 is SGHVS, CDR2 FQNEAQ, per germline. The CDR3 loop spans 15 amino acids. The CDR3, as DNA: TGTGCCAGCAGCTTTGTGACAGGGAACTACAATGAGCAGTTCTTC. Protein product: CASSFVTGNYNEQFF. Full variable domain (rest looked up from reference TRBV7-8 and TRBJ2-1): GAGVSQSPRYKVAKRGQDVALRCDPISGHVSLFWYQQALGQGPEFLTYFQNEAQLDKSGLPSDRFFAERPEGSVSTLKIQRTQQEDSAVYLCASSFVTGNYNEQFFGPGTRLTVL.

The table lists this clonotype with a few counts. V usage is TRBV7-2 and J usage is TRBJ2-5; 7 bases align to TRBD2. This CDR3 comprises 14 residues. The junction had 9 bases not matched to a gene; V was cut back by 4 bases and J by 7 bases. Germline V CDR1 and CDR2: SGHTA, FQGNSA. CDR3 DNA: TGTGCCAGCAGCTCTAGCGGCCAAACGGGGACCCAGTACTTC. Amino acids: CASSSSGQTGTQYF.

This chain uses TRBV19 with TRBJ2-1, with 11 bases fitting TRBD2. V was pared by 4 bases and J by 8 bases, with 4 bases of the junction left unmatched. In germline, CDR1 is LNHDA, CDR2 SQIVND (reference sequence). The CDR3 has 14 residues. As DNA, the CDR3 is TGTGCCAGTAGTACCTATAGCGGGAGGGATGAGCAGTTCTTC. This translates into CASSTYSGRDEQFF.

This clonotype was counted only a few times. The CDR3 spells CASSPQGMSQYF. The CDR3 DNA reads TGTGCCAGCTCACCACAGGGTATGTCGCAGTATTTT. This chain uses TRBV18 with TRBJ2-3; D ambiguous. The germline V gene has CDR1 KGHSH and CDR2 LQKENI. V gave up 1 base and J gave up 10 bases, with 9 bases separating them. The CDR3 has 12 residues.

The chain employs TRBV5-1 and TRBJ1-1, with 7 bases fitting TRBD1. Germline CDR1 and CDR2: SGHRS and YFSETQ. J was trimmed by 3 bases and V by 4 bases; bases with no gene match: 15. The CDR3 extends over 17 amino acids. The CDR3 here is CASSPNRDSRGDTEAFF. CDR3 in DNA: TGCGCCAGCAGCCCCAACCGGGACAGTCGGGGGGACACTGAAGCTTTCTTT. The complete variable domain, with remaining parts taken from reference TRBV5-1 and TRBJ1-1, reads KAGVTQTPRYLIKTRGQQVTLSCSPISGHRSVSWYQQTPGQGLQFLFEYFSETQRNKGNFPGRFSGRQFSNSRSEMNVSTLELGDSALYLCASSPNRDSRGDTEAFFGQGTRLTVV.

This clonotype has a count of ten or more. The CDR3 DNA reads as TGTGCCAGCAGCCGAGTCGGGGCGAACACCGGGGAGCTGTTTTTT. Translation: CASSRVGANTGELFF. This chain uses TRBV7-2 with TRBJ2-2, with TRBD2 as a possible D gene (5 bases). V lost 5 bases and J 0 bases, leaving 10 bases between the germline ends. CDR3 length: 15 residues. The germline V gene encodes CDR1 SGHTA and CDR2 FQGNSA.

This clonotype was seen many times. The gene calls are TRBV20-1 and TRBJ2-7, with D hard to call. CDR3 length: 12 residues. V lost 3 bases, J lost 6 bases, and 12 bases lay in between. Looked up from germline, CDR1 is DFQATT and CDR2 is SNEGSKA (reference sequence). The CDR3 bases are TGCAGTGCTAGGCCCGACTTAACCGAGCAGTACTTC. Translating gives CSARPDLTEQYF.

This clonotype was observed at least ten times. The V gene is TRBV5-1, the J gene TRBJ2-3; 9 bases are a match to TRBD1. Trimming took 2 bases from V and 6 from J; bases not matched to a gene: 7. Germline values: CDR1 SGHRS, CDR2 YFSETQ. CDR3 length: 15 amino acids. The CDR3 loop is CASSFRDRVRDTQYF. CDR3 in DNA: TGCGCCAGCAGCTTCCGGGACAGGGTACGCGATACGCAGTATTTT.

This clonotype was seen only a few times. V gene TRBV5-1 combines with J gene TRBJ2-1; D remains ambiguous. The CDR3 sequence is 14 residues long. Per germline, CDR1 SGHRS and CDR2 YFSETQ. Trimming took off 0 bases at V and 4 bases at J, with 8 bases between the two ends. The CDR3 protein is CASSLGLVYNEQFF. DNA for the CDR3: TGCGCCAGCAGCTTGGGGTTGGTTTACAATGAGCAGTTCTTC.

The genes are TRBV19 and TRBJ1-2, with 7 bases lining up with TRBD1. V shed 10 bases, J shed 2 bases, and the junction held 7 bases outside the gene matches. The CDR3 runs 13 residues. Germline lookup yields CDR1 LNHDA and CDR2 SQIVND (reference sequence). CDR3: CATYGQANYGYTF. The CDR3 bases are TGTGCCACTTACGGACAGGCGAACTATGGCTACACCTTC.

This chain joins TRBV5-1 and TRBJ2-3; D perhaps matches TRBD2 (5 bases). The CDR3 consists of 15 residues. Looked up from germline, CDR1 is SGHRS and CDR2 is YFSETQ. Trimming removed 0 bases at V and 6 bases at J, with 14 bases between. Here the CDR3 reads CASSLEPGGGDTQYF. The CDR3 nucleotides read TGCGCCAGCAGCTTGGAGCCAGGAGGTGGGGATACGCAGTATTTT.

The sample holds a few counts of this clonotype. The V and J genes are TRBV10-2 and TRBJ2-3; 8 bases match TRBD2. The CDR3 totals 15 residues. V dropped 0 bases and J dropped 5; count of bases not matched to a gene: 4. Germline V gene data show CDR1 as WSHSY and CDR2 as SAAADI. CDR3 in DNA: TGCGCCAGCAGTGAGTCTATCGCGGGGGGAGATACGCAGTATTTT. This gives the protein CASSESIAGGDTQYF.

This clonotype was counted many times. The chain employs TRBV5-1 and TRBJ1-1; D perhaps matches TRBD1 (6 bases). V lost 1 base and J lost 1, with 8 bases in between. The germline V gene encodes CDR1 SGHRS and CDR2 YFSETQ. This CDR3 comprises 14 residues. The CDR3 DNA reads TGCGCCAGCAGCTTGTTACAGGGGAACACTGAAGCTTTCTTT. Translated: CASSLLQGNTEAFF.

This clonotype came up many times. This rearrangement joins TRBV5-1 to TRBJ2-5; 10 nucleotides align to TRBD1. The CDR3 loop spans 16 amino acids. Germline V gene lookup returns CDR1 SGHRS and CDR2 YFSETQ. V was pared by 0 bases and J by 1 base, with 3 bases of the junction left unmatched. The CDR3 reads CASSLAGTGVQETQYF. The DNA for the CDR3 is TGCGCCAGCAGCTTGGCCGGGACAGGGGTCCAAGAGACCCAGTACTTC.

The sample holds a few counts of this clonotype. This rearrangement joins TRBV20-1 to TRBJ2-2; 8 nucleotides match TRBD2. Germline V CDR1 and CDR2: DFQATT, SNEGSKA (reference sequence). This CDR3 has 14 amino acids. The V and J ends lost 4 bases and 7 bases, in that order; junction bases with no gene match: 8. The CDR3 region has the DNA TGCAGTGCTAATCGGGGGGGAACGGTCGGGGAGCTGTTTTTT. Its protein is CSANRGGTVGELFF.

This clonotype was counted at least ten times. This chain connects TRBV24-1 to TRBJ2-3; tentatively, D is TRBD2 (6 bases). The germline CDR1 and CDR2 sequences are KGHDR and SFDVKD. This CDR3 has 17 residues. Trimming stripped 4 bases from V and 7 bases from J, with 23 bases between. CDR3 nucleotide sequence: TGTGCCACCAGTGACCATGGGACTTCAGTTGGGGTATATACGCAGTATTTT. Protein: CATSDHGTSVGVYTQYF.

The gene calls are TRBV18 and TRBJ2-7; 7 bases line up with TRBD1. Germline V gene sequence: CDR1 KGHSH, CDR2 LQKENI. The CDR3 covers 15 residues. Trimming removed 6 bases from V and 2 bases from J; junction bases left unmatched: 10. CDR3 amino acids: CASSRATGATYEQYF. The CDR3 nucleotides are TGTGCCAGCTCCCGGGCTACAGGGGCCACCTACGAGCAGTACTTC.